The clone carrying this T cell receptor beta chain has only a few counts. The entry originates in a study of cytomegalovirus exposure and HLA in healthy donors. Amplification used 60 Vbeta primers and 13 Jbeta primers. Some clones are missing from TCRdb's copy, which holds only in-frame ones; the method was immunoSEQ multiplex PCR. The top ten hold less than 3.5% of the sample, which has approximately 130,000 clones, 75% seen once. Germline CDR1 KGHSH, CDR2 LQKENI. CDR3 length: 14 amino acids. V was trimmed by 6 bases and J by 1 base, leaving 9 bases between them. The clonotype comes from a middle-aged woman in good health and CMV-seropositive. Material: PBMCs. The V and J genes are TRBV18 and TRBJ2-2; the D gene is possibly TRBD1 (5 bases). The CDR3 protein is CASSAQGNTGELFF. The DNA of the CDR3 is TGTGCCAGCTCCGCTCAGGGGAACACCGGGGAGCTGTTTTTT. The whole variable domain, filled in from reference TRBV18 and TRBJ2-2, reads NAGVMQNPRHLVRRRGQEARLRCSPMKGHSHVYWYRQLPEEGLKFMVYLQKENIIDESGMPKERFSAEFPKEGPSILRIQQVVRGDSAAYFCASSAQGNTGELFFGEGSRLTVL.